This T cell receptor beta chain was captured in a study of shared clonotypes between healthy human individuals. The wider study: Donors had three CD4 naive, three CD4 memory, two CD8 naive and one CD8 memory plate apiece.

The assay was immunoSEQ multiplex PCR, and TCRdb's table has in-frame clones only and misses some. The table shows 2 million to 2.5 million clones, with over 85% occurring only once. This clone was observed a single time. Its target is unknown. The CDR3 totals 14 residues. V lost 0 bases, J lost 11 bases, and 3 bases stayed unmatched. Germline CDR1 and CDR2: SGHRS and YFSETQ. Overall study results and limits: Sharing across four donors was seen in 4.5% to 5.5% of naive CD4 clonotypes. Blood alone was sampled, and tissue repertoires likely differ.

The TCR comes from a man in his late teens or twenties in good health. V gene TRBV5-1 combines with J gene TRBJ1-6, with 9 bases matching TRBD1. Sequencing was carried out using naive CD4+ T cells sorted from blood. Described subset: CD45RA+ positively selected. In DNA form, the CDR3 reads TGCGCCAGCAGCTTGGGACAGGGGGAGACACCCCTCCACTTT. Translation gives CASSLGQGETPLHF.